A selection of T cell receptor beta chains follows, all from one sample in a study of OX40 agonist ivuxolimab in advanced cancers. This table comes from immunoSEQ multiplex PCR, and its TCRdb copy is limited to in-frame clones, with some not included. Here the sample spans 25,000 to 35,000 clones, more than 85% being singletons. The source was CD4+ or CD8+ T cells sorted from blood, collected in a trial of the OX40 agonist ivuxolimab. The receptors here all came from an adult with an advanced solid tumor such as melanoma, head and neck, liver or kidney cancer. Each CDR3 is given with its conserved first and last residue. A D gene is named only where the DNA matches it firmly. For some rows the clone size is stated as once, few or many, or as a class when expanded; others skip it.

NA | TRBJ1-5 | TRBV4-3 | NA | TGCGCCAGCAGCCAAGATTCTTGGGGCAATCAGCCCCAGCATTTT | CASSQDSWGNQPQHF
NA | TRBJ1-1 | TRBV5-5 | NA | TGTGCCAGCAGCTTTTCATCCACCGGAGGCCCCGAAGCTTTCTTT | CASSFSSTGGPEAFF
NA | TRBJ2-3 | TRBV19 | TRBD1 | TGTGCCAGTAGACACAGGGGGCCGAGCTGGGGCACAGATACGCAGTATTTT | CASRHRGPSWGTDTQYF
few | TRBJ1-5 | TRBV7-9 | NA | TGTGCCAGCAGCTTAGCAGGCGGCGGCAATCAGCCCCAGCATTTT | CASSLAGGGNQPQHF
NA | TRBJ1-1 | TRBV7-9 | NA | TGTGCCAGCAGCCCCCCGGCGAACACTGAAGCTTTCTTT | CASSPPANTEAFF
NA | TRBJ1-1 | TRBV19 | NA | TGTGCCAGTAGTATCCGCCAGGGCACTGAAGCTTTCTTT | CASSIRQGTEAFF
NA | TRBJ2-7 | TRBV10-3 | NA | TGTGCCATCAAAGAGGCTAGCCCCTACGAGCAGTACTTC | CAIKEASPYEQYF
once | TRBJ2-7 | TRBV15 | TRBD2 | TGTGCCACCAGCAACGGACTAGCGGACTTCTACGAGCAGTACTTC | CATSNGLADFYEQYF
NA | TRBJ2-1 | TRBV6-6 | NA | TGTGCCAGCAGTTACGGGCATGAGCAGTTCTTC | CASSYGHEQFF
NA | TRBJ1-2 | TRBV29-1 | NA | TGCAGCGCCCCGACCGAGTATGGCTACACCTTC | CSAPTEYGYTF
once | TRBJ1-1 | TRBV29-1 | TRBD1 | TGCAGCGCCGGGGACAGAGCATACACTGAAGCTTTCTTT | CSAGDRAYTEAFF
NA | TRBJ1-1 | TRBV5-6 | NA | TGTGCCAGCAGCTTTCAAACAGTAACATTGAACACTGAAGCTTTCTTT | CASSFQTVTLNTEAFF
once | TRBJ2-1 | TRBV28 | TRBD2 | TGTGCCAGCAGTTCCATTTACATAGGGACTAGCAAGGGAGACAATGAGCAGTTCTTC | CASSSIYIGTSKGDNEQFF
NA | TRBJ2-5 | TRBV15 | NA | TGTGCCACCAGCAGAGATAACAGGCCCCAAGAGACCCAGTACTTC | CATSRDNRPQETQYF